Reported below is one T cell receptor beta chain. Its antigen is as yet unknown. The data were produced by immunoSEQ multiplex PCR, yet TCRdb's version contains in-frame clones alone and is incomplete. This table has roughly 120,000 clones, more than 65% appearing once. The sample belongs to a study of radiotherapy plus CTLA-4 blockade in lung cancer. Findings of the study overall: Clones derived from tumor TCRs expanded in blood after radiotherapy plus ipilimumab. Interferon-beta and early blood T cell clone dynamics reportedly predicted response best.

The CDR3 is 13 residues long. Germline V lookup: CDR1 SGHAT, CDR2 FQNNGV. Trimming removed 4 bases from V and 5 bases from J, with 11 bases in between. The specimen was peripheral blood, collected from a patient treated with radiotherapy plus ipilimumab. The chain employs TRBV11-2 and TRBJ1-1; no clear D. This clonotype was sampled from a human donor with non-small cell lung cancer that progressed on radiotherapy plus ipilimumab. Some clones in this sample may be carry-over from other donors' samples. CDR3 residues: CASSSNVGTEAFF. The CDR3 nucleotides read TGTGCCAGCAGCTCCAACGTAGGAACTGAAGCTTTCTTT.